This TCR beta chain comes out of a study of blood T cell repertoires in COVID-19 (TCRdb year 2020). Context from the whole study: Samples covering the acute and convalescent phases of COVID-19 were provided by collaborators in the United States, Italy and Spain. The material from the prospective study consisted of cDNA or gDNA derived from T cells, B-cell-depleted T cells, or PBMCs. The dataset comprised deeply sampled blood TCRbeta repertoires from subjects exposed to, actively infected with, or recovered from COVID-19. A freely available public database, intended as a resource for researchers studying the immune response to SARS-CoV-2, is where the repertoires were released. The samples were drawn from two sources: the first 160 participants of the ongoing ImmuneRACE study, and 1,200 or so subjects contributed by 6 global collaborators. A de-identified subject ID, COVID-19 status, age in years and sex were almost always included in the sample metadata. Where available, HLA class I and class II types were taken from metadata supplied by the sample provider and were not determined by assay-based typing.

TCRbeta CDR3 regions were amplified from genomic DNA using the immunoSEQ Assay, a bias-controlled multiplex PCR. The paper's processing steps were these. The number of nucleated cells in each sample was estimated by amplification of reference gene primers within the assay. Sequence reads were collapsed and filtered to measure the absolute abundance of every unique TCRbeta CDR3 rearrangement. Productive Simpson clonality was computed per sample as the square root of Simpson's diversity index over productive rearrangements. Here the immuneACCESS table is served through TCRdb, limited to in-frame sequences with V and J called. Missing clones are a known gap in these copies; in checked studies unresolved V genes cover under half, and the rest lacks a known reason. V, J and clone size derive from that table, while D and trimming were established from the DNA sequence. This sample holds approximately 210,000 clones; 80% were observed only once. Of the sample, around 4.5% is held by the ten largest clones.

Enrolling through a virtual design, the prospective study's participants ranged in age from roughly 18 to 95 years and lived across 20 to 30 United States geographic areas. In the prospective study, participants were assigned to cohorts based on the clinical history participants reported in a screening survey and a study questionnaire. In the prospective study, whole blood, serum and a nasopharyngeal or oropharyngeal swab were collected from each participant by mobile phlebotomists. Over a roughly two-month period, participants in the prospective study had the option of providing additional blood draws and questionnaires. Blood samples from the prospective study were shipped frozen or at room temperature prior to DNA extraction. Taken from the germline V gene (reference sequence), the CDR1 and CDR2 loops are LNHDA and SQIVND. Deletion took 2 bases off V and 2 bases off J, with a span of 12 bases between the germline ends. The CDR3 runs 15 residues from the cysteine to the phenylalanine. The CDR3 DNA has 45 bases and is translated from base 1.

Of note for this clone: Its antigen is unknown. Base qualities are not provided; no much larger clone lies one nucleotide away.

Points the paper makes about the study in general: The amount of clinical and demographic metadata varied by source and participant and was provided uncurated.

In this chain, TRBV19 is recombined with TRBJ1-2; a confident D gene designation cannot be given. Sequencing input: PBMCs or T cells enriched from blood (not recorded which). The receptor was derived from a man aged 25-40 years with acute COVID-19. The nucleotide sequence is given as TGTGCCAGTAGTATACCTAGCGGACGGAACTATGGCTACACCTTC. This codes for CASSIPSGRNYGYTF.